This T cell receptor (beta chain) was identified during a study of human T cells and chemical hapten exposure. Germline CDR1 is ENHRY and CDR2 is SYGVKD. The CDR3 runs 16 residues. In regard to this clonotype: Being one base from a much bigger clone, this may be a read error.

In TCRdb, the 5' RACE reads were re-called with MiXCR into one record per CDR3 protein. The sample includes approximately 150,000 distinct CDR3 sequences, about 4.3% seen only once; the top ten take over 1.3%. The study extracted total RNA from unfractionated whole blood. The clonotype was recovered from a female donor in good health. The rearrangement links TRBV10-3 to TRBJ2-1, with D possibly TRBD2 on 7 matching bases. Written as DNA, the CDR3 is TGTGCCATCAGTGAGGGGGGGGCGGGCTCGTACAAGGAGCAGTTCTTC. Amino acid sequence: CAISEGGAGSYKEQFF.